These 15 T cell receptor beta chains originate from one sample sequenced in a study of CD8 T cells in Susac syndrome (dated 2019 in TCRdb). Libraries were made using the immunoSEQ multiplex PCR assay. RNA was extracted using the RNeasy kit, and roughly 0.45 to 1 microgram was reverse transcribed with random hexamers. Using fastp at Q25 and MiXCR, TCRdb reprocessed the public reads and kept productive beta chains. Each record represents a unique CDR3 protein, reported with the most common genes and DNA among its rows. The sample has roughly 120,000 distinct CDR3 sequences on record, roughly 94% of them singletons. 0.1% to 0.15% of the sample rests with the top ten. The sample comprised CD4+ T cells from PBMCs. These receptors all come from a human donor with multiple sclerosis.

V gene TRBV7-2 combines with J gene TRBJ1-6; possible D gene TRBD1, 5 bases. From germline, CDR1 is SGHTA and CDR2 FQGNSA. CDR3 length: 17 residues. Trimming removed 0 bases at V and 4 bases at J, with 13 bases between. The DNA of the CDR3 is TGTGCCAGCAGCTTAGCGCTGGGGGTTCGGTATAATTCACCCCTCCACTTT. Amino acid sequence: CASSLALGVRYNSPLHF.

This chain joins TRBV27 and TRBJ2-7; 8 bases agree with TRBD1. Germline-derived CDR1 and CDR2 are MNHEY and SMNVEV (reference sequence). This CDR3 has 13 residues. With 5 bases clipped from V and 5 bases from J, the junction kept 5 bases outside the gene matches. The CDR3 sequence: CASSRTGRNEQYF. The CDR3 bases are TGTGCCAGCAGTCGGACAGGGAGAAACGAGCAGTACTTC.

A single count supports this clonotype. The chain combines TRBV3-1 with TRBJ2-2, with D unclear. The length of the CDR3 is 14 residues. Looked up from germline, CDR1 is LGHDT and CDR2 is YNNKEL (reference sequence). V gave up 7 bases and J gave up 6 bases, with 15 bases separating them. CDR3 residues: CASTVSPLPGELFF. The CDR3 DNA reads as TGTGCCAGCACCGTTTCCCCTCTTCCCGGGGAGCTGTTTTTT. The full variable domain, its missing parts supplied by reference TRBV3-1 and TRBJ2-2, is DTAVSQTPKYLVTQMGNDKSIKCEQNLGHDTMYWYKQDSKKFLKIMFSYNNKELIINETVPNRFSPKSPDKAHLNLHINSLELGDSAVYFCASTVSPLPGELFFGEGSRLTVL.

This chain connects TRBV3-1 to TRBJ1-1; unclear D gene. The ends were cut back, 1 base at V and 3 bases at J, with 9 bases in the middle. CDR3 length equals 14 residues. CDR1 and CDR2 (germline): LGHDT, YNNKEL (reference sequence). Written as DNA, the CDR3 is TGTGCCAGCAGCCAAGTCGAGAGGGACACTGAAGCTTTCTTT. It specifies CASSQVERDTEAFF.

This clonotype was seen only once. This chain uses TRBV12-3 or TRBV12-4 with TRBJ2-5; perhaps TRBD2 as D (5 bases). Trimming took off 6 bases at V and 10 bases at J, with 12 bases between the two ends. The CDR3 runs to 11 residues. The CDR3 spells CASSHGRDQYF. DNA of the CDR3: TGTGCCAGCAGCCACGGACGGGACCAGTACTTC.

This chain links TRBV18 with TRBJ1-5; D is possibly TRBD1 (5 bases). The CDR3 is 13 amino acids. The germline CDR1 and CDR2 sequences are KGHSH and LQKENI. The ends were cut back, 2 bases at V and 4 bases at J, with 6 bases in the middle. The CDR3 coding sequence is TGTGCCAGCTCACCAACAGGAAATCAGCCCCAGCATTTT. The encoded protein is CASSPTGNQPQHF.

The CDR3 here is CAISESTEGSYEQYF. The CDR3 region has the DNA TGTGCCATCAGTGAGTCTACAGAAGGGTCCTACGAGCAGTACTTC. V usage is TRBV10-3 and J usage is TRBJ2-7; D is unresolved. The CDR3 loop spans 15 amino acids. CDR1 and CDR2 from the germline V gene are ENHRY and SYGVKD. The V end was cut by 0 bases, the J end by 1 base, with 10 bases between.

The chain recombines TRBV7-2 with TRBJ2-1, with D hard to call. The V end was cut by 2 bases, the J end by 6 bases, with 8 bases between. The CDR3 is 13 amino acids. CDR1 SGHTA and CDR2 FQGNSA come from the germline V gene. Here the CDR3 reads CASSLRAVNEQFF. CDR3 nucleotide sequence: TGTGCCAGCAGCTTACGGGCGGTCAATGAGCAGTTCTTC.

The chain is built from TRBV6-5 and TRBJ2-5; a weak D match, TRBD1 (6 bases). Germline CDR1 is MNHEY and CDR2 is SVGAGI. Trimming cost V 2 bases and J 7 bases, with 17 bases left between them. The CDR3 spans 15 residues. Here the CDR3 reads CASSYARQASGTQYF. The DNA for the CDR3 is TGTGCCAGCAGTTACGCGAGACAGGCAAGCGGGACCCAGTACTTC.

This chain connects TRBV19 to TRBJ1-1, with D perhaps TRBD1 (6 bases). CDR1 LNHDA and CDR2 SQIVND come from the germline V gene (reference sequence). Trimming pared 7 bases from V and 5 bases from J, leaving 17 bases between. This CDR3 is built from 14 residues. The chain's CDR3 is CASTIGGRRTEAFF. CDR3 nucleotide sequence: TGTGCCAGTACCATCGGGGGCAGGCGGACTGAAGCTTTCTTT.

The chain links TRBV6-5 to TRBJ2-1, with TRBD1 matching over 8 bases. The CDR3 is 15 residues long. Germline V gene sequence: CDR1 MNHEY, CDR2 SVGAGI. J gave up 4 bases and V 2 bases, and 4 bases lay outside the gene matches. This chain's CDR3 is CASSYLGQGYNEQFF. CDR3 sequence (DNA): TGTGCCAGCAGTTACCTTGGACAGGGTTACAATGAGCAGTTCTTC.

The chain is built from TRBV27 and TRBJ1-2, with 8 bases that match TRBD1. This CDR3 has 15 residues. V shed 2 bases, J shed 6 bases, and the junction held 8 bases outside the gene matches. The V gene's germline CDR1 is MNHEY and CDR2 SMNVEV (reference sequence). The CDR3 spells CASSLTPDRDDGYTF. Here the CDR3 DNA reads TGTGCCAGCAGTTTAACCCCGGACAGGGATGATGGCTACACCTTC.

This clonotype appeared a single time. The genes are TRBV5-1 and TRBJ1-5; D unresolved. The ends were cut back, 5 bases at V and 0 bases at J, with 9 bases in the middle. Germline values: CDR1 SGHRS, CDR2 YFSETQ. The CDR3 totals 14 residues. As DNA, the CDR3 is TGCGCCAGCAGTGACGGTTATAGCAATCAGCCCCAGCATTTT. Its translation is CASSDGYSNQPQHF.

V usage is TRBV7-2 and J usage is TRBJ1-6; D unresolved. This CDR3 has 13 residues. Trimming cost V 5 bases and J 8 bases, with 10 bases left between them. Germline V CDR1 and CDR2: SGHTA, FQGNSA. CDR3 nucleotide sequence: TGTGCCAGCAGCCGGAAGACTGATTCACCCCTCCACTTT. This gives the protein CASSRKTDSPLHF.

The rearrangement uses TRBV18 and TRBJ1-6; 9 bases fit TRBD1. Germline trimming cut 6 bases from V and 16 bases from J; bases unmatched to any gene: 4. In germline, CDR1 is KGHSH, CDR2 LQKENI. This CDR3 has 11 residues. CDR3 region: CASSDRGALHF. As DNA, the CDR3 is TGTGCCAGCTCCGACAGGGGGGCGCTCCACTTT.